The 11 T cell receptor beta chains reported below all come from one sample, sequenced in a study of shared clonotypes between healthy human individuals. Only in-frame clones appear in the TCRdb table, and some are missing; sequencing was by immunoSEQ multiplex PCR. This sample yields around 2.3 million clones, of which around 95% are seen a single time; approximately 0.13% belongs to the top ten. Sequencing was carried out using naive CD4+ T cells sorted from blood. Subset: CD45RA+ positively selected. These receptors were obtained from a man in his late teens or twenties in good health.

V and J are TRBV9 and TRBJ2-2, with TRBD2 matching over 12 bases. With V trimmed by 4 bases and J by 5 bases, 6 bases remained unmatched. This CDR3 is built from 16 residues. CDR1 is SGDLS and CDR2 is YYNGEE in the germline V gene. CDR3 residues: CASSSRTSGTTGELFF. In nucleotides, the CDR3 is TGTGCCAGCAGCTCAAGGACTAGCGGGACGACCGGGGAGCTGTTTTTT.

The CDR3 nucleotides read TGTGCCAGCAGCTATCGGGGACTAGCGGACAGCTCCTACGAGCAGTACTTC. This gives the protein CASSYRGLADSSYEQYF. The chain employs TRBV5-6 and TRBJ2-7; 11 bases align to TRBD2. Germline V lookup: CDR1 SGHDT, CDR2 YYEEEE. The V segment lost 3 bases and the J segment 0 bases; nucleotides outside the gene matches: 8. CDR3 length: 17 amino acids.

The rearrangement joins TRBV2 to TRBJ2-1; 9 bases match TRBD1. V dropped 8 bases and J dropped 4; count of bases not matched to a gene: 6. This CDR3 comprises 14 residues. Looked up from germline, CDR1 is SNHLY and CDR2 is FYNNEI. CDR3: CASGGQGFYNEQFF. As DNA, the CDR3 is TGTGCCAGCGGGGGACAGGGCTTTTACAATGAGCAGTTCTTC.

V gene TRBV30 combines with J gene TRBJ1-1, with 8 positions matching TRBD1. CDR3 size: 13 residues. After removal of 5 bases from V and 6 bases from J, the junction contained 8 bases not matched to a gene. CDR1 is GTSNPN and CDR2 is SVGIG in the germline V gene (reference sequence). The CDR3 protein is CAWLRTGWPEAFF. In DNA form, the CDR3 reads TGTGCCTGGCTTCGGACAGGGTGGCCTGAAGCTTTCTTT.

The rearrangement links TRBV4-1 to TRBJ1-4; TRBD1 aligns across 8 bases. CDR1 is MGHRA, CDR2 YSYEKL, per germline. Trimming took 1 base from V and 4 from J; bases not matched to a gene: 8. This CDR3 has 17 amino acids. CDR3 loop: CASSQVLSGTGNEKLFF. The CDR3 DNA reads as TGCGCCAGCAGCCAAGTTTTAAGCGGGACAGGTAATGAAAAACTGTTTTTT.

Comments on this clone: Other DNA sequences in the same sample also yield this CDR3. J is TRBJ2-2 and V is TRBV7-9; no reliable D call. From germline, CDR1 is SEHNR and CDR2 FQNEAQ (reference sequence). This CDR3 is built from 15 residues. V gave up 0 bases and J gave up 4 bases, with 9 bases separating them. CDR3 DNA sequence: TGTGCCAGCAGCTTAGCTCCGGCTGGCACCGGGGAGCTGTTTTTT. Its protein is CASSLAPAGTGELFF.

The chain recombines TRBV18 with TRBJ1-1, with D perhaps matching TRBD1 (6 bases). The germline V gene encodes CDR1 KGHSH and CDR2 LQKENI. This CDR3 region has 15 residues. Trimming stripped 3 bases from V and 0 bases from J, with 11 bases between. Here the CDR3 reads CASSPGHPLNTEAFF. The CDR3 DNA follows: TGTGCCAGCTCACCGGGACACCCCTTGAACACTGAAGCTTTCTTT.

The chain is built from TRBV2 and TRBJ2-3, with D unresolved. V lost 5 bases and J 0 bases, leaving 12 bases between the germline ends. The germline V gene has CDR1 SNHLY and CDR2 FYNNEI. The CDR3 length is 15 residues. The CDR3 here is CASSTDGSSTDTQYF. CDR3 nucleotides: TGTGCCAGCAGTACGGACGGGTCTAGCACAGATACGCAGTATTTT.

On this clone: In the same sample, other DNA sequences code for this CDR3. V is TRBV28 and J is TRBJ1-5, with D hard to call. Trimming shortened V by 3 bases and J by 0 bases, and 9 bases separated the two germline ends. From germline, CDR1 is MDHEN and CDR2 SYDVKM. The length of the CDR3 is 15 residues. The CDR3 reads CASSFSAYSNQPQHF. For the CDR3, the DNA is TGTGCCAGCAGTTTTTCGGCTTATAGCAATCAGCCCCAGCATTTT.

CDR3 protein: CASSQTSGRFPETQYF. Written as DNA, the CDR3 is TGTGCCAGCAGCCAAACTAGCGGGAGATTTCCAGAGACCCAGTACTTC. This chain uses TRBV7-2 with TRBJ2-5, with 11 positions matching TRBD2. The CDR3 has 16 residues. Trimming cost V 5 bases and J 4 bases; bases outside gene matches: 9. The germline CDR1 and CDR2 sequences are SGHTA and FQGNSA.

The chain combines TRBV6-4 with TRBJ2-7; no reliable D call. Between the trimmed V and J ends, which lost 7 bases and 4 bases, there was a span of 8 bases. From germline, CDR1 is MRHNA and CDR2 SNTAGT. CDR3 length: 11 amino acids. The CDR3 region has the DNA TGTGCCAGCAATATGGAATACGAGCAGTACTTC. The encoded protein is CASNMEYEQYF.